This T cell receptor (beta chain) was sequenced during a study of cytomegalovirus exposure and HLA in healthy donors. On this clone itself: Its antigen is unidentified.

The PCR was carried out with 60 Vbeta primers and 13 Jbeta primers. TCRdb's copy holds only in-frame clones and misses some; the assay was immunoSEQ multiplex PCR. The sample has about 200,000 clones, 70% to 85% seen once. This cohort consisted of healthy bone marrow donors. General study points: Overall, roughly 150 TCR beta chains were annotated as cytomegalovirus-associated. About 87% or about 30% of the time was how often most TCR beta V segments were productive, according to an earlier analysis. A cluster of highly shared sequence variants was likely a sequencing artifact.

The receptor was isolated from a boy aged 2 to 9 in good health and CMV-seronegative. Source material: PBMCs.

CDR3 DNA sequence: TGTGCAAGTCGCCTAACCACTAAACTAGCGGGGGGCGGTGTAACGAATGAGCAGTTCTTC. Protein: CASRLTTKLAGGGVTNEQFF. The chain joins TRBV12-2 to TRBJ2-1; the table assigns TRBD2, which was not confirmed against the DNA. TRBV12-2 is an annotated pseudogene. There are 20 residues in the CDR3.